A single sample gave rise to the 26 T cell receptor beta chains below, sequenced in a study of blood T cells in healthy people across ages. Combining a sample-barcoded 5' primer with a J-beta primer mix, a second PCR ran for roughly 7 to 12 cycles. TCRdb fed the 5' RACE reads into MiXCR, producing one record per CDR3 protein. The sample comprises hundreds of thousands of distinct CDR3 sequences, more than 25% of which are singletons, and roughly 17% rests with the top ten. Sequenced material: blood. The receptors stem from a woman of 80 years or more in good health.

In its sample, this clonotype was seen many times. The chain uses TRBV6-2 or TRBV6-3 and TRBJ2-7, with 7 bases identical to TRBD1. Germline CDR1 is MNHEY and CDR2 is SVGEGT. J was trimmed by 2 bases and V by 6 bases; bases with no gene match: 10. CDR3 length: 15 amino acids. The CDR3 protein is CASRPLVTGAYEQYF. The CDR3 bases are TGTGCCAGCAGGCCCCTTGTTACAGGGGCCTACGAGCAGTACTTC.

Points on this clonotype: With a much larger clone just one base away, this may be a read error. The chain uses TRBV29-1 and TRBJ2-5; D is unclear. The CDR3 totals 12 residues. Per germline, CDR1 SQVTM and CDR2 ANQGSEA. V was trimmed by 7 bases and J by 1 base, leaving 10 bases between them. CDR3 bases: TGCAGCGGTGAGAAGACCCAAGAGACCCAGTACTTC. This sequence encodes CSGEKTQETQYF.

The rearrangement joins TRBV7-2 to TRBJ2-5; tentatively, D is TRBD2 (5 bases). The CDR3 sequence is 13 residues long. V shed 4 bases and J shed 4 bases, with 10 bases lying between them. Germline V CDR1 and CDR2: SGHTA, FQGNSA. The CDR3 sequence is CASSSGVIETQYF. The CDR3 DNA follows: TGTGCCAGCAGCTCCGGGGTTATAGAGACCCAGTACTTC.

Worth noting for this clonotype: This may be a read error, as it is one base from a much larger clone. The chain links TRBV6-1 to TRBJ2-3, with 7 bases fitting TRBD2. The CDR3 spans 15 residues. Losses at the gene ends were 6 bases for V and 2 bases for J; bases not matched to a gene: 8. Germline assignment: CDR1 MNHNS and CDR2 SASEGT. CDR3 DNA sequence: TGTGCCAGCAGGGGGGGACTATCGGCCACAGATACGCAGTATTTT. This encodes CASRGGLSATDTQYF.

This clonotype appeared a few times. The rearrangement links TRBV9 to TRBJ2-5, with TRBD2 matching 8 bases. The CDR3 covers 17 residues. J gave up 2 bases and V 0 bases, and 9 bases lay outside the gene matches. Germline V CDR1 and CDR2: SGDLS, YYNGEE. The DNA for the CDR3 is TGTGCCAGCAGCGTAGCTATCGGTCAGCGGGGGCAAGAGACCCAGTACTTC. Protein sequence: CASSVAIGQRGQETQYF.

This chain uses TRBV5-1 with TRBJ2-2; possibly TRBD2 for D (6 bases). Trimming left V 4 bases short and J 5 bases short, with 15 bases between. In germline, CDR1 is SGHRS, CDR2 YFSETQ. The CDR3 is 15 residues long. DNA for the CDR3: TGCGCCAGCAGCGACCTCTGGGGGGAGACCGGGGAGCTGTTTTTT. Protein: CASSDLWGETGELFF.

A few counts support this clonotype. A read error may be the cause here, since a much bigger clone is one base away. This chain uses TRBV18 with TRBJ2-1; no firm D call. Trimming took off 3 bases at V and 10 bases at J, with 16 bases between the two ends. The germline V gene has CDR1 KGHSH and CDR2 LQKENI. This CDR3 comprises 14 residues. In DNA, the CDR3 is TGTGCCAGCTCACCGAACTACTCCTCCTACGAGCAGTTCTTC. This translates into CASSPNYSSYEQFF.

This clonotype has a single count. V is TRBV20-1 and J is TRBJ1-2, with TRBD1 matching over 9 bases. The germline CDR1 and CDR2 sequences are DFQATT and SNEGSKA (reference sequence). J gave up 4 bases and V 2 bases, and 2 bases lay outside the gene matches. CDR3 length equals 13 residues. This CDR3 is CSARLTGGYGYTF. The CDR3, as DNA: TGCAGTGCTAGACTGACAGGGGGCTATGGCTACACCTTC.

Many counts were recorded for this clonotype. The chain carries TRBV7-9 and TRBJ2-5; D might be TRBD1 (5 bases). Trimming took off 4 bases at V and 1 base at J, with 16 bases between the two ends. This CDR3 spans 16 amino acids. Germline V gene sequence: CDR1 SEHNR, CDR2 FQNEAQ (reference sequence). This CDR3 reads CASSSNVGATQETQYF. CDR3 DNA sequence: TGTGCCAGCAGCTCGAACGTTGGGGCAACCCAAGAGACCCAGTACTTC.

A note on this clonotype: This sequence may be a read error, since a much larger clone differs from it by one base. The chain has TRBV6-2 or TRBV6-3 and TRBJ2-3; D is unresolved. The CDR3 consists of 13 residues. CDR1 and CDR2 (germline): MNHEY, SVGEGT. The CDR3 DNA reads as TGTGCCAGCAGTTATAGGCGCACAGATACGCGGTATTTT. Translation: CASSYRRTDTRYF.

The chain recombines TRBV6-1 with TRBJ2-2, with 9 bases that match TRBD2. The trim removed 11 bases at V and 1 base at J, leaving 8 bases unmatched. In germline, CDR1 is MNHNS, CDR2 SASEGT. This CDR3 has 15 residues. This CDR3 reads CAAGERGVNTGELFF. CDR3 bases: TGTGCCGCCGGGGAGCGGGGGGTGAACACCGGGGAGCTGTTTTTT.

As regards this clonotype: One end of the junction is discordant with germline, which a read error may explain. The chain has TRBV12-3 or TRBV12-4 and TRBJ2-3; TRBD1 is a possible D gene (5 bases). The CDR3 spans 14 residues. The CDR3 nucleotides read TGTGCCAGCAGTTTCAGGGAAAGAGCAGATATGCAGTATTTT. Translated: CASSFRERADMQYF.

Note on this clonotype: A much larger clone is a single base away; this may be a read error. The chain links TRBV11-1 to TRBJ2-1; D call uncertain. Germline CDR1 SGHAT, CDR2 FQDESV (reference sequence). The CDR3 is 13 amino acids. DNA of the CDR3: TGTGCCAGCAGCCCGGTTCAGCTCAATGAGCGGTTCTTC. Translated: CASSPVQLNERFF.

This clonotype showed up just a few times. The V call is TRBV5-1, the J call TRBJ2-3; D possibly corresponds to TRBD2 (5 bases). Germline CDR1 and CDR2: SGHRS and YFSETQ. V was pared by 0 bases and J by 3 bases, with 11 bases between. The CDR3 runs to 15 residues. CDR3 residues: CASSLVVAFTDTQYF. In nucleotides, the CDR3 is TGCGCCAGCAGCTTGGTGGTAGCGTTTACAGATACGCAGTATTTT. The full variable domain, completed using reference TRBV5-1 and TRBJ2-3, is KAGVTQTPRYLIKTRGQQVTLSCSPISGHRSVSWYQQTPGQGLQFLFEYFSETQRNKGNFPGRFSGRQFSNSRSEMNVSTLELGDSALYLCASSLVVAFTDTQYFGPGTRLTVL.

The genes are TRBV5-1 and TRBJ1-1, with TRBD1 identical over 8 bases. Germline values: CDR1 SGHRS, CDR2 YFSETQ. This CDR3 has 16 residues. The V gene end was trimmed by 3 bases and the J gene end by 5 bases; junction bases not matched to a gene: 12. CDR3 in DNA: TGCGCCAGCAGCTCTGGACCTCGGACAGGGAGGACTGAAGCTTTCTTT. Translation: CASSSGPRTGRTEAFF. Together with reference TRBV5-1 and TRBJ1-1, the CDR3 gives the full variable domain: KAGVTQTPRYLIKTRGQQVTLSCSPISGHRSVSWYQQTPGQGLQFLFEYFSETQRNKGNFPGRFSGRQFSNSRSEMNVSTLELGDSALYLCASSSGPRTGRTEAFFGQGTRLTVV.

This clonotype was recorded many times. V is TRBV7-2 and J is TRBJ1-4, with D possibly TRBD1 on 5 matching bases. CDR3 length: 16 amino acids. Germline-derived CDR1 and CDR2 are SGHTA and FQGNSA. Deletions cut 0 bases from V and 7 bases from J, with 15 bases between. CDR3 sequence reads: CASSLAPQAGTEKLFF. For the CDR3, the DNA is TGTGCCAGCAGCTTAGCCCCCCAGGCGGGGACTGAAAAACTGTTTTTT.

The genes are TRBV12-3 or TRBV12-4 and TRBJ2-5; perhaps TRBD1 as D (5 bases). The last part of the DNA fits TRBJ2-7 better; the J call may be wrong. The CDR3 covers 16 residues. CDR3 amino acids: CASPHCQGRGRGEQYF. DNA for the CDR3: TGTGCCAGCCCACATTGCCAGGGTAGGGGTAGGGGCGAGCAGTACTTC.

This clonotype was seen only a few times. The chain has TRBV11-2 and TRBJ2-1; no firm D call. This CDR3 is 13 amino acids long. In germline, CDR1 is SGHAT, CDR2 FQNNGV. V dropped 5 bases and J dropped 8 bases, with 13 bases sitting between them. The CDR3 nucleotides are TGTGCCAGCAGCGGCCGGACCCTCGATGAGCAGTTCTTC. Amino acids: CASSGRTLDEQFF. The full variable domain, rest sourced from reference TRBV11-2 and TRBJ2-1, is EAGVAQSPRYKIIEKRQSVAFWCNPISGHATLYWYQQILGQGPKLLIQFQNNGVVDDSQLPKDRFSAERLKGVDSTLKIQPAKLEDSAVYLCASSGRTLDEQFFGPGTRLTVL.

This sequence joins TRBV20-1 and TRBJ2-2; 11 nucleotides line up with TRBD2. Germline V gene lookup returns CDR1 DFQATT and CDR2 SNEGSKA (reference sequence). This CDR3 contains 14 residues. After removal of 4 bases from V and 8 bases from J, the junction contained 6 bases not matched to a gene. The CDR3, as DNA: TGCAGTGCTAATAGCGGGGGGGTAACGGGGGAGCTGTTTTTT. Amino acids: CSANSGGVTGELFF.

This clonotype was counted a few times. The chain combines TRBV20-1 with TRBJ2-5; weak D call: TRBD2 (6 bases). The CDR3 is 16 amino acids. The germline gives CDR1 DFQATT, CDR2 SNEGSKA (reference sequence). V was clipped by 1 base and J by 4 bases, with 19 bases between them. The CDR3 region is CSARGAWGEVGETQYF. As DNA, the CDR3 is TGCAGTGCTAGAGGGGCTTGGGGGGAGGTCGGAGAGACCCAGTACTTC.

This clonotype appeared many times. The chain recombines TRBV11-3 with TRBJ2-5, with 7 bases fitting TRBD2. Trimming took 2 bases from V and 5 from J; bases not matched to a gene: 2. Looked up from germline, CDR1 is SGHNT and CDR2 is YENEEA. This CDR3 is built from 13 residues. The CDR3 spells CASSLHGGETQYF. The CDR3 region has the DNA TGTGCCAGCAGCTTACACGGGGGGGAGACCCAGTACTTC. The full variable domain, rest sourced from reference TRBV11-3 and TRBJ2-5, is EAGVVQSPRYKIIEKKQPVAFWCNPISGHNTLYWYLQNLGQGPELLIRYENEEAVDDSQLPKDRFSAERLKGVDSTLKIQPAELGDSAVYLCASSLHGGETQYFGPGTRLLVL.

The chain joins TRBV28 to TRBJ1-2, with D uncertain. V shed 7 bases and J shed 3 bases, with 9 bases lying between them. The CDR3 is 12 residues long. In germline, CDR1 is MDHEN, CDR2 SYDVKM. The CDR3: CASINSYYGYTF. The CDR3 coding sequence is TGTGCCAGCATTAACAGTTACTATGGCTACACCTTC.

This clonotype was recorded a few times. The chain recombines TRBV5-4 with TRBJ2-5; 8 nucleotides agree with TRBD2. Germline CDR1 and CDR2: SGHNT and YYREEE (reference sequence). V lost 2 bases to trimming and J lost 5 bases; unmatched junction nucleotides: 5. The CDR3 runs to 14 residues. The CDR3 region is CASSFGAGAETQYF. CDR3 nucleotides: TGTGCCAGCAGCTTCGGAGCGGGGGCCGAGACCCAGTACTTC.

The CDR3 loop is CASSQRPESAFF. CDR3 DNA sequence: TGTGCCAGCAGCCAGCGTCCGGAGTCGGCTTTCTTT. This chain connects TRBV11-3 to TRBJ1-1, with D hard to call. This CDR3 is 12 amino acids long. Per germline, CDR1 SGHNT and CDR2 YENEEA. V was shortened by 5 bases and J by 11 bases, with 15 bases between the two germline ends.

This clonotype was seen more than once but under ten times. The chain joins TRBV3-1 to TRBJ2-1; TRBD1 might be the D (5 bases). The CDR3 spans 17 residues. Trimming cost V 2 bases and J 0 bases, with 14 bases left between them. The germline V gene has CDR1 LGHDT and CDR2 YNNKEL (reference sequence). The CDR3 coding sequence is TGTGCCAGCAGCCAATCGGACACCCGAATCTCCTACAATGAGCAGTTCTTC. Encoded protein: CASSQSDTRISYNEQFF.

This clonotype has more than one count but fewer than ten. The V gene is TRBV18, the J gene TRBJ2-7; D could derive from TRBD1 or TRBD2 (5 bases each). The length of the CDR3 is 15 residues. V lost 2 bases, J lost 1 base, and 12 bases lay in between. Germline V gene data show CDR1 as KGHSH and CDR2 as LQKENI. Here the CDR3 DNA reads TGTGCCAGCTCACCAGTGGGGGTACCTTCCTACGAGCAGTACTTC. This encodes CASSPVGVPSYEQYF.